These 25 T cell receptor beta chains were all obtained from the same sample, sequenced in a study of T cells in women clearing cervical HPV infection. TCRdb's table, derived via immunoSEQ multiplex PCR, lists solely in-frame clones and lacks some. Found here are about 29,000 clones; the top ten clones hold 2.8%. Specimen: blood buffy coat. The receptors stem from a woman between 18 and 70 years old with a cervical HPV16 infection that either progressed to CIN3+ or cleared (not recorded which).

Comments on this clone: The read gets to within 3 residues of the CDR3 end, and the germline J gene fills in the rest. The chain links TRBV7-9 to TRBJ2-3, with 11 bases matching TRBD1. The CDR3 sequence is 15 residues long. Germline-derived CDR1 and CDR2 are SEHNR and FQNEAQ (reference sequence). With 2 bases clipped from V and 6 bases from J, the junction kept 4 bases outside the gene matches. The DNA read from the CDR3 is TGTGCCAGCAGCTTAACGGGACAGGGGGGGGATACG. Translated, it gives CASSLTGQGGDT. Given in full, the CDR3 is CASSLTGQGGDTQYF.

On this clone itself: The CDR3 goes on 3 residues after the read ends, and that part is filled in from the germline J gene. The chain combines TRBV20-1 with TRBJ2-2; possibly TRBD2 for D (5 bases). Germline-derived CDR1 and CDR2 are DFQATT and SNEGSKA (reference sequence). This CDR3 region has 13 residues. V lost 4 bases, J lost 4 bases, and 10 bases lay in between. The CDR3 region is CSATLRVTGELFF. The covered CDR3 bases are TGCAGTGCTACGTTGCGGGTCACCGGGGAG.

As to this clone: The CDR3 end falls 3 residues outside the read, so it is completed with the germline J gene. The rearrangement uses TRBV7-9 and TRBJ2-1, with D tentatively TRBD1 (5 bases). Per germline, CDR1 SEHNR and CDR2 FQNEAQ (reference sequence). The CDR3 has 12 residues. Trimming left V 4 bases short and J 7 bases short, with 8 bases between. This CDR3 is CASSWGVNEQFF. The sequenced part of the CDR3 DNA is TGTGCCAGCAGCTGGGGCGTTAATGAG. Full variable domain (remainder filled in from reference TRBV7-9 and TRBJ2-1): DTGVSQNPRHKITKRGQNVTFRCDPISEHNRLYWYRQTLGQGPEFLTYFQNEAQLEKSRLLSDRFSAERPKGSFSTLEIQRTEQGDSAMYLCASSWGVNEQFFGPGTRLTVL.

On this clone itself: The sequence runs out 3 residues before the end of the CDR3; the remainder is reconstructed from the germline J gene. The chain is built from TRBV7-9 and TRBJ2-1; D not certain. The CDR3 extends over 13 amino acids. The V end was cut by 2 bases, the J end by 8 bases, with 10 bases between. Germline values: CDR1 SEHNR, CDR2 FQNEAQ (reference sequence). The CDR3 is CASSLNEAHEQFF. The part of the CDR3 DNA that was read is TGTGCCAGCAGCTTAAACGAAGCCCATGAG.

Frequency places this clone as medium-sized. The read ends 3 residues before the CDR3 terminus; that terminus is restored from the germline J gene. The chain carries TRBV7-9 and TRBJ1-2; 9 nucleotides line up with TRBD1. The V segment lost 3 bases and the J segment 6 bases; nucleotides outside the gene matches: 2. This CDR3 is built from 13 residues. Germline CDR1 SEHNR, CDR2 FQNEAQ (reference sequence). The CDR3 sequence is CASSFGQGHGYTF. The CDR3 bases that were read are TGTGCCAGCAGCTTTGGACAGGGGCATGGC.

Of note for this clone: The CDR3 end lies 3 residues beyond the end of the read and is filled in from the germline J gene. The chain couples TRBV19 to TRBJ1-1; a weak D match, TRBD1 (5 bases). The CDR3 totals 12 residues. CDR1 is LNHDA and CDR2 is SQIVND in the germline V gene (reference sequence). The CDR3 region is CASSIATAPAFF. CDR3 bases read: TGTGCCAGTAGTATAGCGACAGCTCCG. Filled out from reference TRBV19 and TRBJ1-1, the complete variable domain reads DGGITQSPKYLFRKEGQNVTLSCEQNLNHDAMYWYRQDPGQGLRLIYYSQIVNDFQKGDIAEGYSVSREKKESFPLTVTSAQKNPTAFYLCASSIATAPAFFGQGTRLTVV.

As concerns this clone: Read sequence stops 3 residues before the CDR3 end, and the germline J gene provides the missing end. This sequence joins TRBV10-3 and TRBJ2-3; 8 bases fit TRBD2. This CDR3 is built from 13 residues. Germline V lookup: CDR1 ENHRY, CDR2 SYGVKD. CDR3 DNA, as far as it was read: TGTGCCATCAGTCGGGGGGGACAAGAGACG. Encoded protein: CAISRGGQET. The entire CDR3 reads CAISRGGQETQYF.

This CDR3 reads CASSLQGEAFF. Incomplete CDR3 DNA: TGTGCCAGCAGCTTACAGGGAGAA. The rearrangement uses TRBV7-9 and TRBJ1-1; D is perhaps TRBD1 (5 bases). The read comes to an end 3 residues before the CDR3 does, leaving the germline J gene to fill in the end. The CDR3 consists of 11 residues. Per germline, CDR1 SEHNR and CDR2 FQNEAQ (reference sequence).

To note about this clone: The read comes to an end 3 residues before the CDR3 does, leaving the germline J gene to fill in the end. The chain uses TRBV28 and TRBJ1-6; D is unresolved. The CDR3 length is 13 residues. V lost 7 bases, J lost 8 bases, and 12 bases lay in between. Germline values: CDR1 MDHEN, CDR2 SYDVKM. The CDR3 loop is CASKLTSDSPLHF. CDR3 bases read: TGTGCCAGCAAACTGACAAGTGATTCACCC.

On this clone: The read finishes 3 residues shy of the CDR3 end, and the germline J gene is used to complete it. The chain combines TRBV19 with TRBJ2-7; TRBD1 agrees at 8 bases. CDR3 size: 14 residues. Germline CDR1 is LNHDA and CDR2 is SQIVND (reference sequence). V trimming: 3 bases; J trimming: 5 bases; junction bases outside the gene matches: 6. The CDR3 is CASSIGQGADEQYF. The sequenced part of the CDR3 DNA is TGTGCCAGTAGTATCGGCCAGGGGGCCGACGAG.

In the case of this clone: The read halts 3 residues ahead of the CDR3 end, with the missing end drawn from the germline J gene. This chain uses TRBV7-8 with TRBJ1-1, with 7 nucleotides matching TRBD1. Germline values: CDR1 SGHVS, CDR2 FQNEAQ. The CDR3 length is 15 residues. V shed 4 bases and J 0 bases; nucleotides not matched to a gene: 5. This CDR3 reads CASSYWTGLNTEAFF. The covered CDR3 bases are TGTGCCAGCAGCTACTGGACAGGACTGAACACTGAA.

Concerning this clone itself: Read data end 3 residues before the CDR3 end; the end is taken from the germline J gene. The chain uses TRBV5-1 and TRBJ2-3, with TRBD2 matching over 11 bases. Germline V gene lookup returns CDR1 SGHRS and CDR2 YFSETQ. The CDR3 runs 15 residues. With 0 bases clipped from V and 6 bases from J, the junction kept 3 bases outside the gene matches. The CDR3 region is CASSLGLAGSDTQYF. The CDR3 DNA, read in part, is TGCGCCAGCAGCTTGGGACTAGCGGGATCTGATACG.

CDR3 loop: CASSLARVSTGELFF. The CDR3 bases that were read are TGTGCCAGCAGCTTAGCCCGGGTTTCCACCGGGGAG. The gene calls are TRBV7-2 and TRBJ2-2; D is unresolved. The read falls 3 residues short of the CDR3 end, and the missing part is taken from the germline J gene. From germline, CDR1 is SGHTA and CDR2 FQGNSA. The V gene lost 0 bases and the J gene lost 4 bases, with 9 bases spanning the gap. There are 15 residues in the CDR3.

Note on this clone: The read gets to within 3 residues of the CDR3 end, and the germline J gene fills in the rest. The chain has TRBV12-3 or TRBV12-4 and TRBJ2-3, with 10 bases identical to TRBD2. CDR3 length: 17 amino acids. J lost 4 bases, V lost 5 bases, and 12 bases had no gene match. CDR3 loop: CASSRTSGGALADTQYF. The part of the CDR3 DNA that was read is TGTGCCAGCAGTCGGACTAGCGGTGGTGCACTTGCAGATACG.

On this clone itself: The CDR3 end lies 3 residues beyond the end of the read and is filled in from the germline J gene. The chain is built from TRBV7-2 and TRBJ1-5, with 11 bases aligning to TRBD1. Looked up from germline, CDR1 is SGHTA and CDR2 is FQGNSA. The CDR3 covers 14 residues. V was pared by 5 bases and J by 5 bases, with 2 bases of the junction left unmatched. The part of the CDR3 DNA that was read is TGTGCCAGCAGCCAGGACAGGGGGCATCAGCCC. Protein product: CASSQDRGHQP. The whole CDR3 protein reads CASSQDRGHQPQHF.

Regarding this clone: The read ends 3 residues shy of where the CDR3 ends; the end is completed using the germline J gene. This chain connects TRBV4-2 to TRBJ1-5; a possible D gene is TRBD1 (6 bases). The germline V gene has CDR1 LGHNA and CDR2 YNFKEQ. The CDR3 has 17 amino acids. The V end was cut by 1 base, the J end by 0 bases, with 13 bases between. The CDR3 loop reads CASSQVDRHYSNQPQHF. The DNA read from the CDR3 is TGTGCCAGCAGCCAAGTGGACAGACACTATAGCAATCAGCCC.

The DNA read from the CDR3 is TGCGCCAGCAGCCAAATAATACTAGCGAAAGGTTCCTACAATGAG. Encoded protein: CASSQIILAKGSYNE. The CDR3 as a whole reads CASSQIILAKGSYNEQFF. The chain carries TRBV4-1 and TRBJ2-1; 7 bases map to TRBD2. The CDR3 extends 3 residues past the end of the read, so its final part is completed from the germline J gene. The CDR3 has 18 residues. Trimming at V came to 2 bases and at J to 1 base, leaving 11 bases not matched to a gene. CDR1 and CDR2 (germline): MGHRA, YSYEKL.

To note about this clone: The read terminates 3 residues ahead of where the CDR3 ends, so the germline J gene completes it. J is TRBJ2-1 and V is TRBV6-1; 9 bases map to TRBD1. The trim removed 1 base at V and 6 bases at J, leaving 4 bases unmatched. The CDR3 consists of 15 residues. The germline V gene has CDR1 MNHNS and CDR2 SASEGT. The part of the CDR3 DNA that was read is TGTGCCAGCAGTGAAGGAGGGACAGGGATCAATGAG. Its translation is CASSEGGTGINE. The full CDR3 protein reads CASSEGGTGINEQFF.

In regard to this clone: The CDR3 is cut off 3 residues early in the read; its end comes from the germline J gene. The gene calls are TRBV29-1 and TRBJ1-2; TRBD1 might be the D (6 bases). CDR3 size: 11 residues. V was trimmed by 6 bases and J by 6 bases, leaving 11 bases between them. Germline values: CDR1 SQVTM, CDR2 ANQGSEA. CDR3 region: CSVRGLDGYTF. The sequenced CDR3 bases are TGCAGCGTAAGGGGGTTGGATGGC.

To note about this clone: The missing CDR3 end, 3 residues past where the read stops, is filled in from the germline J gene. This chain links TRBV5-1 with TRBJ2-1, with D possibly TRBD1 on 6 matching bases. Germline CDR1 SGHRS, CDR2 YFSETQ. CDR3 length: 15 residues. V lost 3 bases, J lost 2 bases, and 12 bases lay in between. The CDR3 is CASSSSTGAYNEQFF. The CDR3 bases that were read are TGCGCCAGCAGCTCATCGACAGGCGCCTACAATGAG. Complete variable domain (other parts from reference TRBV5-1 and TRBJ2-1): KAGVTQTPRYLIKTRGQQVTLSCSPISGHRSVSWYQQTPGQGLQFLFEYFSETQRNKGNFPGRFSGRQFSNSRSEMNVSTLELGDSALYLCASSSSTGAYNEQFFGPGTRLTVL.

Concerning this clone: The CDR3 end is not reached by the read, which stops 3 residues before it; the germline J gene fills it in. This chain links TRBV20-1 with TRBJ2-7; no reliable D call. The germline CDR1 and CDR2 sequences are DFQATT and SNEGSKA (reference sequence). This CDR3 spans 12 amino acids. V was shortened by 5 bases and J by 1 base, with 9 bases between the two germline ends. CDR3 region: CSAATHSYEQYF. CDR3 bases read: TGCAGTGCTGCGACACATTCCTACGAG.

A word on this clone: The sequence runs out 3 residues before the end of the CDR3; the remainder is reconstructed from the germline J gene. The chain combines TRBV30 with TRBJ2-3; TRBD2 matches 14 bases. This CDR3 has 14 amino acids. Germline CDR1 and CDR2: GTSNPN and SVGIG (reference sequence). This CDR3 reads CAWTPGTSGSSQYF. The sequenced part of the CDR3 DNA is TGTGCCTGGACTCCCGGGACTAGCGGGAGTTCG.

Points on this clone: The read halts 3 residues ahead of the CDR3 end, with the missing end drawn from the germline J gene. The V call is TRBV19, the J call TRBJ1-2; D is uncertain. Trimming took off 0 bases at V and 2 bases at J, with 13 bases between the two ends. Germline-derived CDR1 and CDR2 are LNHDA and SQIVND (reference sequence). The CDR3 runs 16 residues. CDR3 amino acids: CASSIDWPFKNYGYTF. CDR3 bases read: TGTGCCAGTAGTATAGATTGGCCTTTTAAGAACTATGGC.

As for this clone: The CDR3 end is not reached by the read, which stops 3 residues before it; the germline J gene fills it in. The rearrangement joins TRBV6-1 to TRBJ2-3, with D possibly TRBD2 on 7 matching bases. There are 16 residues in the CDR3. Looked up from germline, CDR1 is MNHNS and CDR2 is SASEGT. Trimming took 2 bases from V and 1 from J, leaving 13 bases between them. The part of the CDR3 DNA that was read is TGTGCCAGCAGTGAAATTGTGGGGGGGCGCACAGATACG. Translation gives CASSEIVGGRTDT. The full CDR3 is CASSEIVGGRTDTQYF.

As regards this clone: The sequence runs out 3 residues before the end of the CDR3; the remainder is reconstructed from the germline J gene. This rearrangement joins TRBV2 to TRBJ1-5; TRBD1 agrees at 10 bases. The CDR3 is made up of 15 amino acids. Germline lookup yields CDR1 SNHLY and CDR2 FYNNEI. V shed 5 bases and J 4 bases; nucleotides not matched to a gene: 5. CDR3 protein: CASSSDRGRNQPQHF. CDR3 bases read: TGTGCCAGCAGTTCCGACAGGGGGCGTAATCAGCCC.